The clone carrying this T cell receptor beta chain was found a few times. Its antigen is unidentified. The data are from a study of blood T cells in healthy people across ages. Study-wide background: Per every two T cells, about one barcoded beta molecule was captured by template switching. Regarding the study as a whole: With unsorted PBMCs, a conclusive comparison of naive versus antigen-experienced cells was not possible. There was no known CMV status for donors, so expanded clonotype changes were possibly confounded.

Combining a sample-barcoded 5' primer with a J-beta primer mix, a second PCR ran for roughly 7 to 12 cycles. One entry per CDR3 protein, called by TCRdb with MiXCR from the 5' RACE reads. The sample carries 720,000 or so distinct CDR3 sequences, roughly 41% recorded once. The sequenced material came from blood. The receptor was derived from a man at least 80 years old in good health.

CDR3 DNA: TGTGCCAGCAGTCCCCTAGGACTAGGCAAAGAGACCCAGTACTTC. It specifies CASSPLGLGKETQYF. The chain has TRBV6-2 or TRBV6-3 and TRBJ2-5, with TRBD2 matching over 7 bases. The CDR3 loop spans 15 amino acids. Germline loops: CDR1 MNHEY, CDR2 SVGEGT. V lost 5 bases, J lost 3 bases, and 9 bases stayed unmatched.